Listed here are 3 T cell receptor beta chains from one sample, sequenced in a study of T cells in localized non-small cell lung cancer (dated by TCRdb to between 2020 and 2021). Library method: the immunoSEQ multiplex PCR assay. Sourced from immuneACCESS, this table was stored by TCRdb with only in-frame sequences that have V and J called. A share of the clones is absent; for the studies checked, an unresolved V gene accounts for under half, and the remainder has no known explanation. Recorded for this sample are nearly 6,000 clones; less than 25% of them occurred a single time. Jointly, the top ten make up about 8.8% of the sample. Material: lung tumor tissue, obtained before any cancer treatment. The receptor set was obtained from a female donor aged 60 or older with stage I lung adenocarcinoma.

CDR3 DNA sequence: TGTGCCACCAGCGCGGGAGGTGACACCGGGGAGCTGTTTTTT. It yields the protein CATSAGGDTGELFF. The rearrangement joins TRBV15 to TRBJ2-2, with 8 bases matching TRBD2. Germline trimming cut 5 bases from V and 3 bases from J; bases unmatched to any gene: 2. CDR1 and CDR2 (germline): LNHNV, YYDKDF (reference sequence). CDR3 length: 14 residues.

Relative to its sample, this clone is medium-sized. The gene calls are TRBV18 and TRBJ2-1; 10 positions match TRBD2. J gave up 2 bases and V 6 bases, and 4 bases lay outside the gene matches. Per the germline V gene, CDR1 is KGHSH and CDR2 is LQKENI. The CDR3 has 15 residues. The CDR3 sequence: CASSEREGTYNEQFF. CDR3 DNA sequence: TGTGCCAGCTCCGAGCGGGAGGGCACCTACAATGAGCAGTTCTTC. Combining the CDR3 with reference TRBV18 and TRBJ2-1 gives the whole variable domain NAGVMQNPRHLVRRRGQEARLRCSPMKGHSHVYWYRQLPEEGLKFMVYLQKENIIDESGMPKERFSAEFPKEGPSILRIQQVVRGDSAAYFCASSEREGTYNEQFFGPGTRLTVL.

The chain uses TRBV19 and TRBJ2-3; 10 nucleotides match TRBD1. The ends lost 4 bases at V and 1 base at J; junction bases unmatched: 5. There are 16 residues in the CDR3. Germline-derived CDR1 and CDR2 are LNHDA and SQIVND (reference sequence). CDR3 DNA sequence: TGTGCCAGTAGTACCCGGACAGGGGGGGGCACAGATACGCAGTATTTT. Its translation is CASSTRTGGGTDTQYF.